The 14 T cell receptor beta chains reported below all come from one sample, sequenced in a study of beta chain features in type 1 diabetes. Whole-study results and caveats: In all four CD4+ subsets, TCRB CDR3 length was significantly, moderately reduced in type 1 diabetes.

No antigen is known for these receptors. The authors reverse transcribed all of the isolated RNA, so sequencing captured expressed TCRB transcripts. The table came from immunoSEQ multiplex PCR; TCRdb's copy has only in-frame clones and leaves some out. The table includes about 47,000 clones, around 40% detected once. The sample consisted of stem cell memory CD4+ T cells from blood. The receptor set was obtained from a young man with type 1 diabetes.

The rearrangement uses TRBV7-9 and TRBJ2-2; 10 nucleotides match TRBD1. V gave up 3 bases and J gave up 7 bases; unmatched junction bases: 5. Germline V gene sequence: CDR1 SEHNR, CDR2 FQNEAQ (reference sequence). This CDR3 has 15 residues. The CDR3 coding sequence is TGTGCCAGCAGCTTCAGAGGGACAGGGGTCGGGGAGCTGTTTTTT. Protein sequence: CASSFRGTGVGELFF.

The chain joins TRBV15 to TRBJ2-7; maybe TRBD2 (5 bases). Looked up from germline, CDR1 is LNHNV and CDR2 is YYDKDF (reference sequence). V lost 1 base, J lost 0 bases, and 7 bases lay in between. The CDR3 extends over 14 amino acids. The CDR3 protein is CATSRGGNSYEQYF. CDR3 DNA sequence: TGTGCCACCAGCAGAGGAGGGAACTCCTACGAGCAGTACTTC.

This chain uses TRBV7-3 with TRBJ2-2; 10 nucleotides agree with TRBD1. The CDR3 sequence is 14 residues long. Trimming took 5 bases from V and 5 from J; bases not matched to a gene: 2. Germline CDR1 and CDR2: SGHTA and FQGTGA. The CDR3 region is CASSPGQGTGELFF. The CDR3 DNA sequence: TGTGCCAGCAGCCCGGGACAGGGGACCGGGGAGCTGTTTTTT.

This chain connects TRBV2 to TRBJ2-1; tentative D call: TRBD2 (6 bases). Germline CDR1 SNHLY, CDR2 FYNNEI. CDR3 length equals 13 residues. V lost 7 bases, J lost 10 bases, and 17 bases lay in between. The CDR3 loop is CASTENRGNEQFF. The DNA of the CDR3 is TGTGCCAGCACCGAGAATCGGGGGAACGAGCAGTTCTTC.

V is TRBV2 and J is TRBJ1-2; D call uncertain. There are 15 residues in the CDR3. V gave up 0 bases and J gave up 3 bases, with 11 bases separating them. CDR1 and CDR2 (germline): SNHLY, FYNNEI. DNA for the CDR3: TGTGCCAGCAGTGAAGCCGGTAGCGTGGACTATGGCTACACCTTC. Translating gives CASSEAGSVDYGYTF.

CDR3 amino acids: CASSLGLAGGEDTQYF. The CDR3 DNA is TGTGCCAGCAGCTTGGGACTAGCGGGGGGGGAAGATACGCAGTATTTT. This rearrangement joins TRBV7-3 to TRBJ2-3; 16 bases line up with TRBD2. The V segment lost 3 bases and the J segment 5 bases; nucleotides outside the gene matches: 2. The CDR3 runs 16 residues. Looked up from germline, CDR1 is SGHTA and CDR2 is FQGTGA.

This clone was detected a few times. CDR3 sequence: CASSGTGTDTQYF. In DNA, the CDR3 is TGTGCCAGCAGTGGGACAGGGACAGATACGCAGTATTTT. The chain employs TRBV25-1 and TRBJ2-3; 8 bases line up with TRBD1. Looked up from germline, CDR1 is MGHDK and CDR2 is SYGVNS. This CDR3 contains 13 residues. Trimming at V came to 4 bases and at J to 3 bases, leaving 0 bases not matched to a gene.

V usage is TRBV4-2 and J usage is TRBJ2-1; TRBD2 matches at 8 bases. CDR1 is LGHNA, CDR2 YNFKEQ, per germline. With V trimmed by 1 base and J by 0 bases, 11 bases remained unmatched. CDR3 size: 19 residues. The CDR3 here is CASSQVLSSGRSSYNEQFF. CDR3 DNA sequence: TGTGCCAGCAGCCAAGTGTTGTCTAGCGGGCGGAGCTCCTACAATGAGCAGTTCTTC.

CDR3 sequence: CASSWSGGGTGANVLTF. In nucleotides, the CDR3 is TGTGCCAGCAGCTGGAGCGGGGGGGGAACTGGGGCCAACGTCCTGACTTTC. The genes are TRBV7-2 and TRBJ2-6, with 10 bases lining up with TRBD2. Germline values: CDR1 SGHTA, CDR2 FQGNSA. The J segment lost 2 bases and the V segment lost 4 bases, leaving 5 bases of the junction unmatched. This CDR3 has 17 amino acids.

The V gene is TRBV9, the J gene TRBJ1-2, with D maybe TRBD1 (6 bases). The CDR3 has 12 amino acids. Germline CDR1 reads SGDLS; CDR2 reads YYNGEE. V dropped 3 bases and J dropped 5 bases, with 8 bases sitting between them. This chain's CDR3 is CASSAQGYGYTF. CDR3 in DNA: TGTGCCAGCAGCGCCCAGGGGTATGGCTACACCTTC. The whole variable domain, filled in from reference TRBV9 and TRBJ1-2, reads DSGVTQTPKHLITATGQRVTLRCSPRSGDLSVYWYQQSLDQGLQFLIQYYNGEERAKGNILERFSAQQFPDLHSELNLSSLELGDSALYFCASSAQGYGYTFGSGTRLTVV.

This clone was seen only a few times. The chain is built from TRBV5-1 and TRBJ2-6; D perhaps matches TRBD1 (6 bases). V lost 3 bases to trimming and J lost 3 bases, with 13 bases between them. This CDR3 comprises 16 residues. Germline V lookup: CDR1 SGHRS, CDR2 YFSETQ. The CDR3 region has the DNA TGCGCCAGCAGCTCCCTACAGGGCGGTGGGGCCAACGTCCTGACTTTC. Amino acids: CASSSLQGGGANVLTF.

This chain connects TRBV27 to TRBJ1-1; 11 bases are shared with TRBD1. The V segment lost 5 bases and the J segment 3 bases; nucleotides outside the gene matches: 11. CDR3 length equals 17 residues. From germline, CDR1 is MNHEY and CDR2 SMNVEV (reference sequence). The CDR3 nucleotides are TGTGCCAGCAGTGGGACAGGGGGTTGGAAATCGGACACTGAAGCTTTCTTT. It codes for CASSGTGGWKSDTEAFF.

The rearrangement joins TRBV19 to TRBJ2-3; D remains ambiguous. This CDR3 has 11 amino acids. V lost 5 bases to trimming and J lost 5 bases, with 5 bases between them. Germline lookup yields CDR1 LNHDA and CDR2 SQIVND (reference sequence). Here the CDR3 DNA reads TGTGCCAGTAGTTCCGGAGATACGCAGTATTTT. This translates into CASSSGDTQYF.

CDR3 protein: CASSEAMVPSGLAGGLHYEQYF. The CDR3, as DNA: TGTGCCAGCAGTGAAGCTATGGTTCCCTCCGGGCTAGCGGGAGGTCTACACTACGAGCAGTACTTC. This chain uses TRBV2 with TRBJ2-7; 11 bases map to TRBD2. CDR1 is SNHLY and CDR2 is FYNNEI in the germline V gene. With V trimmed by 0 bases and J by 3 bases, 22 bases remained unmatched. This CDR3 has 22 amino acids.